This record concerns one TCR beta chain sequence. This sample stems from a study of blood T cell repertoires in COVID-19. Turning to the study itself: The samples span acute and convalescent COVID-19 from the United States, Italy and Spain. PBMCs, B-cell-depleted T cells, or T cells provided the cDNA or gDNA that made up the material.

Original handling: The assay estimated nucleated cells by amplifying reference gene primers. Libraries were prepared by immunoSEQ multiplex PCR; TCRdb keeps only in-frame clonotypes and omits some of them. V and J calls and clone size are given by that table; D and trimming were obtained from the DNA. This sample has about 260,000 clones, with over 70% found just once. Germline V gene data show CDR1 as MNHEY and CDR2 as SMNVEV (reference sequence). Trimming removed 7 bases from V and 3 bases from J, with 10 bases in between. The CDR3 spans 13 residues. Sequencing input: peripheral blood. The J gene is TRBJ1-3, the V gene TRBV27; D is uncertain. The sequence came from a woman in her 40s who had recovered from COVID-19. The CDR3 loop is CASKEVVGNTIYF. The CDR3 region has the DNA TGTGCCAGCAAGGAGGTGGTTGGAAACACCATATATTTT.